The rows below give T cell receptor beta chains drawn from one sample of a study of cytomegalovirus exposure and HLA in healthy donors. The data were produced by immunoSEQ multiplex PCR, yet TCRdb's version contains in-frame clones alone and is incomplete. Of about 150,000 clones detected, 70% to 80% appear once; the ten largest clones hold 1.2% to 1.5%. Sequenced input: PBMCs. The receptors were gathered from a woman aged 25 to 39 in good health and CMV-seropositive. CDR3s include the opening cysteine and the closing phenylalanine or tryptophan. D genes are given only for firm matches. Some rows mark clone size as missing; the rest say once, few, many or name a class of expanded clone.

j_gene: TRBJ2-1
len: 16
v_gene: TRBV5-4
abundance: -
d_gene: TRBD2
CDR3nt: TGTGCCAGCAGCCCCAAACGGCTAGCGGGGAGGGATGAGCAGTTCTTC
CDR3aa: CASSPKRLAGRDEQFF

j_gene: TRBJ2-7
len: 17
v_gene: TRBV5-6
abundance: -
d_gene: TRBD2
CDR3nt: TGTGCCAGCAGCTTAGAGGGGGCGGGAGGGCTGTCCTACGAGCAGTACTTC
CDR3aa: CASSLEGAGGLSYEQYF

j_gene: TRBJ1-1
len: 13
v_gene: TRBV7-3
abundance: -
d_gene: -
CDR3nt: TGTGCCAGCAGCTCCCAGGGGAACACTGAAGCTTTCTTT
CDR3aa: CASSSQGNTEAFF

j_gene: TRBJ2-2
len: 19
v_gene: TRBV9
abundance: -
d_gene: TRBD2
CDR3nt: TGTGCCAGCAGCGTAGGAGAGGGGCTAGCGGGAGAAATCACCGGGGAGCTGTTTTTT
CDR3aa: CASSVGEGLAGEITGELFF

j_gene: TRBJ1-1
len: 14
v_gene: TRBV28
abundance: -
d_gene: -
CDR3nt: TGTGCCAGCCCTCCTGACAGGCAGAACACTGAAGCTTTCTTT
CDR3aa: CASPPDRQNTEAFF

j_gene: TRBJ1-3
len: 19
v_gene: TRBV9
abundance: -
d_gene: TRBD1
CDR3nt: TGTGCCAGCAGCGACCCAGTCCGGACAGGGGTCCGCTCTGGAAACACCATATATTTT
CDR3aa: CASSDPVRTGVRSGNTIYF

j_gene: TRBJ2-1
len: 15
v_gene: TRBV4-1
abundance: -
d_gene: TRBD1
CDR3nt: TGCGCCAGCAGCCAAGGGGACAGGACCTACAATGAGCAGTTCTTC
CDR3aa: CASSQGDRTYNEQFF

j_gene: TRBJ2-3
len: 16
v_gene: TRBV9
abundance: -
d_gene: -
CDR3nt: TGTGCCAGCAGCGTAGGAGATAGCGGCTTCACAGATACGCAGTATTTT
CDR3aa: CASSVGDSGFTDTQYF

j_gene: TRBJ2-3
len: 16
v_gene: TRBV19
abundance: -
d_gene: -
CDR3nt: TGTGCCAGTAGTATGATTCGCGGTGCTAGCACAGATACGCAGTATTTT
CDR3aa: CASSMIRGASTDTQYF

j_gene: TRBJ2-2
len: 16
v_gene: TRBV4-2
abundance: -
d_gene: -
CDR3nt: TGTGCCAGCAGCCTGGGCCCGACATGGAACACCGGGGAGCTGTTTTTT
CDR3aa: CASSLGPTWNTGELFF

j_gene: TRBJ1-5
len: 16
v_gene: TRBV6-1
abundance: -
d_gene: TRBD1
CDR3nt: TGTGCCAGCAGTGACCTCGGGACAGGGGCAGTTCAGCCCCAGCATTTT
CDR3aa: CASSDLGTGAVQPQHF

j_gene: TRBJ2-1
len: 15
v_gene: TRBV28
abundance: -
d_gene: -
CDR3nt: TGTGCCAGCAGTACCACAGGGGGGGCCTACAATGAGCAGTTCTTC
CDR3aa: CASSTTGGAYNEQFF

j_gene: TRBJ2-7
len: 14
v_gene: TRBV5-6
abundance: -
d_gene: -
CDR3nt: TGTGCCAGCAGACGCGTGGGAGAGCGAGGCGAGCAGTACTTC
CDR3aa: CASRRVGERGEQYF

j_gene: TRBJ2-1
len: 12
v_gene: TRBV7-6
abundance: -
d_gene: -
CDR3nt: TGTGCCAGCAGCTCTGACCCCAGGGAGCAGTTCTTC
CDR3aa: CASSSDPREQFF

j_gene: TRBJ2-4
len: 15
v_gene: TRBV28
abundance: -
d_gene: TRBD1
CDR3nt: TGTGCCAGCAGTGAAGCCGGGACAGATAGAAACATTCAGTACTTC
CDR3aa: CASSEAGTDRNIQYF

j_gene: TRBJ2-1
len: 17
v_gene: TRBV5-1
abundance: -
d_gene: TRBD1
CDR3nt: TGCGCCAGCAGCTTGGGGACAGGGGGTTCGCTGGTCAATGAGCAGTTCTTC
CDR3aa: CASSLGTGGSLVNEQFF

j_gene: TRBJ2-5
len: 10
v_gene: TRBV28
abundance: -
d_gene: TRBD2
CDR3nt: TGTGCCAGCCGCCGGGAGGCCCAGTACTTC
CDR3aa: CASRREAQYF

j_gene: TRBJ2-7
len: 14
v_gene: TRBV27
abundance: -
d_gene: -
CDR3nt: TGTGCCAGCAGTTTCAGCGGCCAATTCTACGAGCAGTACTTC
CDR3aa: CASSFSGQFYEQYF

j_gene: TRBJ1-2
len: 15
v_gene: TRBV25-1
abundance: -
d_gene: TRBD1
CDR3nt: TGTGCCAGCGCCCCCCCAGGGGGACCGCACTATGGCTACACCTTC
CDR3aa: CASAPPGGPHYGYTF

j_gene: TRBJ1-2
len: 13
v_gene: TRBV28
abundance: -
d_gene: -
CDR3nt: TGTGCCAGCACCCCACCCTCGGGCTATGGCTACACCTTC
CDR3aa: CASTPPSGYGYTF

j_gene: TRBJ2-1
len: 19
v_gene: TRBV7-8
abundance: -
d_gene: -
CDR3nt: TGTGCCAGCAGCTTAGTGGACGGAGGGGACGTAAGCTCCTACAATGAGCAGTTCTTC
CDR3aa: CASSLVDGGDVSSYNEQFF

j_gene: TRBJ2-7
len: 15
v_gene: TRBV28
abundance: -
d_gene: TRBD1
CDR3nt: TGTGCCAGCAGTGAAGGACAGGGTCCTACTTACGAGCAGTACTTC
CDR3aa: CASSEGQGPTYEQYF

j_gene: TRBJ2-7
len: 14
v_gene: TRBV28
abundance: -
d_gene: TRBD1
CDR3nt: TGTGCCAGCCGAGGGACAGGGGATAGGTACGAGCAGTACTTC
CDR3aa: CASRGTGDRYEQYF

j_gene: TRBJ2-7
len: 13
v_gene: TRBV25-1
abundance: -
d_gene: TRBD1
CDR3nt: TGTGCCAGCTCTCCGACAGGGAGATACGAGCAGTACTTC
CDR3aa: CASSPTGRYEQYF

j_gene: TRBJ2-3
len: 14
v_gene: TRBV29-1
abundance: -
d_gene: TRBD2
CDR3nt: TGCAGCGTGGCGGGGAGGGGCAGCACAGATACGCAGTATTTT
CDR3aa: CSVAGRGSTDTQYF

j_gene: TRBJ2-7
len: 13
v_gene: TRBV27
abundance: -
d_gene: TRBD1
CDR3nt: TGTGCCAGCACCCCGACAGGGACCTACGAGCAGTACTTC
CDR3aa: CASTPTGTYEQYF

j_gene: TRBJ2-1
len: 15
v_gene: TRBV9
abundance: -
d_gene: -
CDR3nt: TGTGCCAGCAGCGTAGAGGCTAGCTCCTACAATGAGCAGTTCTTC
CDR3aa: CASSVEASSYNEQFF

j_gene: TRBJ2-2
len: 15
v_gene: TRBV11-2
abundance: few
d_gene: -
CDR3nt: TGTGCCAGCAGCTTAAGGGGTACGAACACCGGGGAGCTGTTTTTT
CDR3aa: CASSLRGTNTGELFF

j_gene: TRBJ1-2
len: 13
v_gene: TRBV27
abundance: -
d_gene: -
CDR3nt: TGTGCCAGCAGGGCTCTCGCAAACTATGGCTACACCTTC
CDR3aa: CASRALANYGYTF

j_gene: TRBJ2-5
len: 15
v_gene: TRBV6-5
abundance: -
d_gene: TRBD2
CDR3nt: TGTGCCAGCAGCTCTCAATGGCGCGGGAGCGAGACCCAGTACTTC
CDR3aa: CASSSQWRGSETQYF

j_gene: TRBJ1-2
len: 15
v_gene: TRBV18
abundance: -
d_gene: -
CDR3nt: TGTGCCAGCTCACCAAACCCGACAGCTAACTATGGCTACACCTTC
CDR3aa: CASSPNPTANYGYTF

j_gene: TRBJ1-2
len: 16
v_gene: TRBV5-1
abundance: -
d_gene: TRBD1
CDR3nt: TGCGCCAGCACGAGGGACAGAACGCTGACTAACTATGGCTACACCTTC
CDR3aa: CASTRDRTLTNYGYTF

j_gene: TRBJ2-5
len: 15
v_gene: TRBV7-9
abundance: once
d_gene: -
CDR3nt: TGTGCCAGCAGCCCCGCGGCGCTGACGGTCGAGACCCAGTACTTC
CDR3aa: CASSPAALTVETQYF

j_gene: TRBJ2-1
len: 14
v_gene: TRBV7-9
abundance: -
d_gene: TRBD2
CDR3nt: TGTGCCAGCAGCTTAGGGGGAGGGCCCGGGGAGCAGTTCTTC
CDR3aa: CASSLGGGPGEQFF

j_gene: TRBJ1-4
len: 15
v_gene: TRBV11-2
abundance: -
d_gene: TRBD1
CDR3nt: TGTGCCAGCAGCTCCCAGGGGGCCGGCTCTGAAAAACTGTTTTTT
CDR3aa: CASSSQGAGSEKLFF

j_gene: TRBJ1-3
len: 19
v_gene: TRBV4-2
abundance: -
d_gene: TRBD1
CDR3nt: TGTGCCAGCAGCCAAGATCCCTCCCCGGGACAGGGGGCTGGAAACACCATATATTTT
CDR3aa: CASSQDPSPGQGAGNTIYF

j_gene: TRBJ1-5
len: 13
v_gene: TRBV7-8
abundance: -
d_gene: -
CDR3nt: TGTGCCAGCAGCTTAGGCGGTTATCAGCCCCAGCATTTT
CDR3aa: CASSLGGYQPQHF

j_gene: TRBJ1-1
len: 12
v_gene: TRBV28
abundance: -
d_gene: -
CDR3nt: TGTGCCAGCGGTGGGGGGAGACCTGAAGCTTTCTTT
CDR3aa: CASGGGRPEAFF

j_gene: TRBJ1-2
len: 15
v_gene: TRBV6-5
abundance: -
d_gene: -
CDR3nt: TGTGCCAGCAGTTACTCCGGGGGGGAGGGCTATGGCTACACCTTC
CDR3aa: CASSYSGGEGYGYTF

j_gene: TRBJ2-7
len: 14
v_gene: TRBV6-1
abundance: -
d_gene: TRBD1
CDR3nt: TGTGCCAGCAATTTGGACAGGGAAAAAGGCGAGCAGTACTTC
CDR3aa: CASNLDREKGEQYF

j_gene: TRBJ2-4
len: 15
v_gene: TRBV13
abundance: once
d_gene: -
CDR3nt: TGTGCCAGCAGCTTAAACCAACAGGGCGGAAACATTCAGTACTTC
CDR3aa: CASSLNQQGGNIQYF

j_gene: TRBJ2-3
len: 14
v_gene: TRBV5-6
abundance: few
d_gene: -
CDR3nt: TGTGCCAGCAGCTTGCCCCAGAGCACAGATACGCAGTATTTT
CDR3aa: CASSLPQSTDTQYF

j_gene: TRBJ1-1
len: 14
v_gene: TRBV28
abundance: few
d_gene: -
CDR3nt: TGTGCCAGCAGTTTCAGGACAGTGAACACTGAAGCTTTCTTT
CDR3aa: CASSFRTVNTEAFF

j_gene: TRBJ2-7
len: 12
v_gene: TRBV28
abundance: -
d_gene: -
CDR3nt: TGTGCCAGTCAGGACACCTACTACGAGCAGTACTTC
CDR3aa: CASQDTYYEQYF

j_gene: TRBJ2-1
len: 13
v_gene: TRBV6-5
abundance: -
d_gene: TRBD2
CDR3nt: TGTGCCAGCAGGACTAGCGGCTACAATGAGCAGTTCTTC
CDR3aa: CASRTSGYNEQFF

j_gene: TRBJ1-2
len: 13
v_gene: TRBV5-1
abundance: once
d_gene: -
CDR3nt: TGCGCCAGCAGCCCCGACAGTTCCTATGGCTACACCTTC
CDR3aa: CASSPDSSYGYTF

j_gene: TRBJ2-5
len: 14
v_gene: TRBV6-6
abundance: -
d_gene: -
CDR3nt: TGTGCCAGCAGCCCACGTCAGGGGAAAGAGACCCAGTACTTC
CDR3aa: CASSPRQGKETQYF

j_gene: TRBJ2-6
len: 17
v_gene: TRBV5-1
abundance: -
d_gene: TRBD2
CDR3nt: TGCGCCAGCAGCTTGACTAGCGCAAGCTCTGGGGCCAACGTCCTGACTTTC
CDR3aa: CASSLTSASSGANVLTF

j_gene: TRBJ2-5
len: 14
v_gene: TRBV6-1
abundance: -
d_gene: -
CDR3nt: TGTGCCAGCAGTGAATCCCGAGGAAAGGAGACCCAGTACTTC
CDR3aa: CASSESRGKETQYF

j_gene: TRBJ2-1
len: 13
v_gene: TRBV11-3
abundance: few
d_gene: -
CDR3nt: TGTGCCAGCAGCTCCCAAAACTCTAATGAGCAGTTCTTC
CDR3aa: CASSSQNSNEQFF

j_gene: TRBJ1-1
len: 14
v_gene: TRBV11-3
abundance: -
d_gene: -
CDR3nt: TGTGCCAGCAGTGATATGGGCAGGAACACTGAAGCTTTCTTT
CDR3aa: CASSDMGRNTEAFF

j_gene: TRBJ1-2
len: 15
v_gene: TRBV11-2
abundance: -
d_gene: -
CDR3nt: TGTGCCAGCAGCTTAGTGGGGGCAGATAACTATGGCTACACCTTC
CDR3aa: CASSLVGADNYGYTF

j_gene: TRBJ2-1
len: 8
v_gene: TRBV7-3
abundance: -
d_gene: -
CDR3nt: TGTGCCAGCAGCCCGTCCCTCTTC
CDR3aa: CASSPSLF

j_gene: TRBJ1-2
len: 14
v_gene: TRBV11-3
abundance: -
d_gene: TRBD1
CDR3nt: TGTGCCAGCAGCCCCCTGACAGGGGCGCACGGCTACACCTTC
CDR3aa: CASSPLTGAHGYTF